The present entry profiles one TCR beta chain with its context. CDR3 size: 12 residues. Per germline, CDR1 SGHAT and CDR2 FQDESV (reference sequence). The trim removed 4 bases at V and 11 bases at J, leaving 7 bases unmatched. This sample is part of a study of blood T cell repertoires in COVID-19. The assay was immunoSEQ multiplex PCR, and TCRdb's table has in-frame clones only and misses some. The sample shows 330,000 or so clones, roughly 90% of them seen only once. The chain joins TRBV11-1 to TRBJ1-1; 7 nucleotides align to TRBD1. Sequencing input: PBMCs or T cells enriched from blood (not recorded which). The receptor's source is a woman younger than 45 who had recovered from COVID-19. CDR3 sequence (DNA): TGTGCCAGCAGCTCCGACAGGGACCGGGCTTTCTTT. It is translated as CASSSDRDRAFF.